This TCR beta chain was found in a study of memory CD8 T cells in hepatitis C reinfection. The time point is: pre-reinfection, 55 to 20 weeks before reinfection detection. The sorted cells went straight to TCR sequencing with no prior in vitro expansion. Donors were people who inject drugs in the Montreal HEPCO cohort. V was cut by 4 bases and J by 6 bases, with 10 bases left in between. Germline loops: CDR1 SEHNR, CDR2 FQNEAQ (reference sequence). CDR3 length equals 13 residues. The assay was immunoSEQ multiplex PCR, and TCRdb's table has in-frame clones only and misses some. The data contain tens of thousands of clones, about 90% of them singletons.

This chain uses TRBV7-9 with TRBJ2-1, with D unclear. The TCR sequence derives from a man aged 18 to 29 with hepatitis C virus infection. Sequenced: naive CD8+ T cells sorted from blood. CDR3 region: CASSSSYRNEQFF. Here the CDR3 DNA reads TGTGCCAGCAGCTCGAGTTACCGCAATGAGCAGTTCTTC.